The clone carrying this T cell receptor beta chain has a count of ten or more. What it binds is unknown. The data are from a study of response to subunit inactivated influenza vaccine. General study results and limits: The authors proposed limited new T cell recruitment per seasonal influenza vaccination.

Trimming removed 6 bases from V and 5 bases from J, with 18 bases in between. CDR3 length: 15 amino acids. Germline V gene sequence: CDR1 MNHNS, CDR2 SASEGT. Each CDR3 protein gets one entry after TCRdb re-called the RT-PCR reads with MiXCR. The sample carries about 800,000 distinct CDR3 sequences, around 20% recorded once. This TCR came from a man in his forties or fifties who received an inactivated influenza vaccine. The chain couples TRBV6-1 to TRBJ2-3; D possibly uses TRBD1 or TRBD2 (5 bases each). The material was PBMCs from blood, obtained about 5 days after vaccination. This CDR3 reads CASRNRTGVLDTQYF. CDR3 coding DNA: TGTGCCAGCAGGAACAGGACCGGGGTCTTAGATACGCAGTATTTT.